The rows below give T cell receptor beta chains drawn from one sample of a study of cytomegalovirus exposure and HLA in healthy donors. Profiling relied on immunoSEQ multiplex PCR, and the TCRdb table lists in-frame clones only, not all of them. The table shows 65,000 or so clones, with around 92% occurring only once. The sample taken for sequencing was PBMCs. These receptors were taken from a young woman in good health and CMV-seronegative. The CDR3 runs from the conserved cysteine through the conserved F or W. Fields, in order: J gene, V gene, CDR3 protein.

TRBJ2-7,TRBV29-1,CSVVVSTYEQYF
TRBJ2-5,TRBV28,CASSFRGKGTQYF
TRBJ2-7,TRBV18,CASSPAGNSYEQYF
TRBJ2-2,TRBV6-6,CASTGSGELFF
TRBJ2-7,TRBV15,CATSRGSSGGQREQYF
TRBJ2-6,TRBV4-2,CASSQEGDSGANVLTF
TRBJ2-6,TRBV10-3,CAIRPSRQSPPLSGANVLTF
TRBJ2-7,TRBV5-5,CASSIEQATYEQYF
TRBJ2-2,TRBV27,CASSLWGGADTGELFF
TRBJ2-1,TRBV5-8,CASSFAGWGHNEQFF
TRBJ2-1,TRBV29-1,CSGLLAGDAYNEQFF
TRBJ2-3,TRBV4-1,CASSQYGGIATDTQYF
TRBJ1-2,TRBV28,CASSLTGQADLGYGYTF
TRBJ2-1,TRBV27,CASGPTRANSYNEQFF
TRBJ1-2,TRBV9,CASSGPGGNYGYTF
TRBJ1-4,TRBV5-1,CASSRSQGGNEKLFF
TRBJ1-1,TRBV15,CATSRDLTGVGTEAFF
TRBJ1-3,TRBV6-5,CASRRQGDYGNTIYF
TRBJ2-1,TRBV29-1,CSVEGASIDEQFF
TRBJ2-7,TRBV30,CAWSGWGTGLYEQYF
TRBJ2-7,TRBV7-9,CASSLAAGGTGYRGEQYF
TRBJ1-4,TRBV4-3,CASSPGTATNEKLFF
TRBJ1-3,TRBV28,CASRSQGSGNTIYF
TRBJ2-1,TRBV7-6,CASSLADRVDEQFF
TRBJ2-3,TRBV27,CASSLPPAGRMTDTQYF
TRBJ2-1,TRBV4-3,CASSQVGGDEQFF
TRBJ2-2,TRBV10-1,CARTRGRHTGELFF
TRBJ1-2,TRBV29-1,CSVEDPGRGGYTF
TRBJ2-7,TRBV4-2,CASSQDFGTGSYEQYF
TRBJ2-3,TRBV5-4,CASSFWQGTDTQYF
TRBJ1-1,TRBV4-2,CASSQVEHRGRGTEAFF
TRBJ2-3,TRBV9,CASSVGADRSTDTQYF
TRBJ1-6,TRBV7-9,CASSLDVKSSPLHF
TRBJ2-1,TRBV7-9,CASSPRLTSEGHEQFF
TRBJ2-7,TRBV5-6,CASSLALSIYEQYF
TRBJ1-2,TRBV7-9,CASSLGQDINYGYTF
TRBJ1-2,TRBV6-6,CASTQTLTGNYGYTF
TRBJ1-2,TRBV4-2,CASSPDGPGQGGYGYTF
TRBJ1-2,TRBV27,CASSLMGGDYGYTF
TRBJ2-5,TRBV28,CASSLGGRGETQYF
TRBJ2-7,TRBV28,CASNQRVSVGTGIREYF
TRBJ2-2,TRBV29-1,CSVASGTSGGELFF
TRBJ2-3,TRBV4-1,CASSHWTSGDTDTQYF
TRBJ2-3,TRBV11-2,CASSLLLDTQYF
TRBJ2-7,TRBV2,CASSSRVREQYF